The rows below give T cell receptor beta chains drawn from one sample of a study of neoadjuvant anti-PD-1 for oral cavity cancer. Measured with immunoSEQ multiplex PCR; TCRdb has only the in-frame clones, and not every one. Seen here are approximately 37,000 clones, just under 90% observed once, and the top ten hold 3.5%. The sequencing here drew on PBMCs, taken before nivolumab (anti-PD-1) treatment. The receptors shown here come from a person between 40 and 79 years old with oral cavity squamous cell carcinoma. Each CDR3 is given with its conserved first and last residue.

J | V | CDR3
TRBJ2-7 | TRBV2 | CASSESHPPYEQYF
TRBJ1-2 | TRBV5-6 | CASSLAGKDYGYTF
TRBJ2-7 | TRBV29-1 | CSVGPGLNYEQYF
TRBJ2-7 | TRBV7-9 | CASSGQEYEQYF
TRBJ1-2 | TRBV4-1 | CASSQEQWTGGGYTF
TRBJ2-7 | TRBV21-1 | CASSKGPAGSSYEQYF
TRBJ1-5 | TRBV19 | CASSITGDQPQHF
TRBJ2-3 | TRBV4-2 | CASSQDSYTTDTQYF
TRBJ1-6 | TRBV7-2 | CASSPAFRNSPLHF
TRBJ2-2 | TRBV10-2 | CASRDVGETGELFF
TRBJ1-4 | TRBV5-1 | CASSPRQGKNEKLFF
TRBJ1-2 | TRBV29-1 | CSVEASDSNYGYTF
TRBJ1-2 | TRBV28 | CASSPGGYGYTF
TRBJ2-5 | TRBV7-2 | CASRRQGEETQYF
TRBJ2-2 | TRBV5-1 | CASSVLGLNTGELFF